Detailed here is one T cell receptor (beta chain). This CDR3 comprises 17 residues. V lost 3 bases and J lost 4, with 21 bases in between. CDR1 LGHNA and CDR2 YSLEER come from the germline V gene. This sample was included in a study of T cell changes during pregnancy in multiple sclerosis. The method was immunoSEQ multiplex PCR; TCRdb's version includes in-frame clones alone and lacks a portion of them. The table includes over 15,000 clones, over 80% detected once. The TCR sequence derives from a female donor in good health, enrolled as a control in a pregnancy study. Sequencing used CD8+ T cells from peripheral blood mononuclear cells, obtained after pregnancy. V and J are TRBV4-3 and TRBJ1-2; D ambiguous. The CDR3 DNA sequence: TGCGCCAGCAGCCACTTCCCTTGGAGCGAAGAACTCTATGGCTACACCTTC. Translated: CASSHFPWSEELYGYTF.